In this sample, the clone carrying this T cell receptor beta chain turned up a few times. In the original analysis: Researchers report that nucleated cell counts were estimated from reference gene primer amplification. Libraries were prepared by immunoSEQ multiplex PCR; TCRdb keeps only in-frame clonotypes and omits some of them. V, J and clone size reflect that table, while D and trimming were determined from the DNA. The sample records fewer than 350,000 clones, approximately 91% being singletons. The record originates from a study of blood T cell repertoires in COVID-19. The overall study: PBMCs, B-cell-depleted T cells, or T cells were the source of the cDNA or gDNA that made up the material.

CDR1 and CDR2 (germline): MGHRA, YSYEKL. J lost 6 bases, V lost 1 base, and 5 bases had no gene match. The CDR3 contains 17 residues. Sequenced input: PBMCs or T cells enriched from blood (not recorded which). The rearrangement links TRBV4-1 to TRBJ2-2; 13 bases agree with TRBD2. This sequence originates from a woman aged 40 to 50 with acute COVID-19. The CDR3 spells CASSQGYTSGRAGELFF. The CDR3 DNA reads as TGCGCCAGCAGCCAAGGATATACTAGCGGGAGGGCCGGGGAGCTGTTTTTT.